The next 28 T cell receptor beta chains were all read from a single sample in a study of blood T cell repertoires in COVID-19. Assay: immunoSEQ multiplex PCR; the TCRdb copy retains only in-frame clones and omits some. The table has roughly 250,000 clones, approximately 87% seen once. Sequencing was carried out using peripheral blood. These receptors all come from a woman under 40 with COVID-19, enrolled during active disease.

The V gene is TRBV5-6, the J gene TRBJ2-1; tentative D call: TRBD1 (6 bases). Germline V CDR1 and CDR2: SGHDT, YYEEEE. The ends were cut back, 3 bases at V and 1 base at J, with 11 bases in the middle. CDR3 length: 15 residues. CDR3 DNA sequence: TGTGCCAGCAGCTCTACAGGGAAATCCTACAATGAGCAGTTCTTC. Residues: CASSSTGKSYNEQFF.

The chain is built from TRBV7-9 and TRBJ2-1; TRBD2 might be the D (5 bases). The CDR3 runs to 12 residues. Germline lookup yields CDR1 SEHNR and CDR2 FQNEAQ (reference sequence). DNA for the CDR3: TGTGCGGGAAGGACTCAGAACAATGAGCAGTTCTTC. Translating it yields CAGRTQNNEQFF.

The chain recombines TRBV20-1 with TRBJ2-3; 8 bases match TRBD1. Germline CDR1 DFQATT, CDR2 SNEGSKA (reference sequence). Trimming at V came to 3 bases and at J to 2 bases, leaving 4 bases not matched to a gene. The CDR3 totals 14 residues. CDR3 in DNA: TGCAGTGCTAGTGGGACAGGAACCACAGATACGCAGTATTTT. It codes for CSASGTGTTDTQYF.

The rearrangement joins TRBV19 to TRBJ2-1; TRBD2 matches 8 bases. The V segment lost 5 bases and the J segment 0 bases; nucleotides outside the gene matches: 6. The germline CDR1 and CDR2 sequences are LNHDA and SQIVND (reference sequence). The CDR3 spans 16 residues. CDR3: CASSHPSGGSYNEQFF. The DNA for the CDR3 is TGTGCCAGTAGTCATCCCAGCGGGGGCTCCTACAATGAGCAGTTCTTC.

CDR3 in amino acids: CASRTSGGAQNSNTGELFF. DNA for the CDR3: TGTGCCAGCAGAACTAGCGGGGGGGCCCAGAACTCGAACACCGGGGAGCTGTTTTTT. The V gene is TRBV5-4, the J gene TRBJ2-2, with 13 nucleotides matching TRBD2. J gave up 0 bases and V 5 bases, and 10 bases lay outside the gene matches. Germline loops: CDR1 SGHNT, CDR2 YYREEE (reference sequence). This CDR3 has 19 residues.

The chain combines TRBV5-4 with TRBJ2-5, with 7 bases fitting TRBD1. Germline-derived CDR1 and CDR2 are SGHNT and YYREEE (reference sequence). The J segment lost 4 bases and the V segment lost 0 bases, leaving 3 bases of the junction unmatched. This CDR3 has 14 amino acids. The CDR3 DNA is TGTGCCAGCAGCTTGGGCAACAGGGGAGAGACCCAGTACTTC. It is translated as CASSLGNRGETQYF. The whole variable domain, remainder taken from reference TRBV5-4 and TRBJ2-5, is ETGVTQSPTHLIKTRGQQVTLRCSSQSGHNTVSWYQQALGQGPQFIFQYYREEENGRGNFPPRFSGLQFPNYSSELNVNALELDDSALYLCASSLGNRGETQYFGPGTRLLVL.

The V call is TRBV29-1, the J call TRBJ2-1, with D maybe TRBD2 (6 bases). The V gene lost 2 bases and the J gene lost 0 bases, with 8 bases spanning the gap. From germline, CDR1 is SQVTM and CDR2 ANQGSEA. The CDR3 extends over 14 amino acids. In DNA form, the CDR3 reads TGCAGCGTTGAACGGGAGAGCTCCTACAATGAGCAGTTCTTC. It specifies CSVERESSYNEQFF.

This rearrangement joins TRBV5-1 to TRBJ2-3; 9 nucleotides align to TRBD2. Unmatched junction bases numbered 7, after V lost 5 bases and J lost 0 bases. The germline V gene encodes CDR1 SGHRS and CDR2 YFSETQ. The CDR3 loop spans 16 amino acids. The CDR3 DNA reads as TGCGCCAGCAGGGTGGGACTAGCATCGAGCACAGATACGCAGTATTTT. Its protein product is CASRVGLASSTDTQYF. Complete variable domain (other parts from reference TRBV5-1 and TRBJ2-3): KAGVTQTPRYLIKTRGQQVTLSCSPISGHRSVSWYQQTPGQGLQFLFEYFSETQRNKGNFPGRFSGRQFSNSRSEMNVSTLELGDSALYLCASRVGLASSTDTQYFGPGTRLTVL.

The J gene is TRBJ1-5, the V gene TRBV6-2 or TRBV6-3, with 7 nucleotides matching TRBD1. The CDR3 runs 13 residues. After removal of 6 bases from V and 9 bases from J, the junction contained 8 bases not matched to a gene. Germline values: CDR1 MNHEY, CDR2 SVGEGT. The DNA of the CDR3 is TGTGCCAGCAGCCGACAGGGTACGGTGCCCCAGCATTTT. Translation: CASSRQGTVPQHF.

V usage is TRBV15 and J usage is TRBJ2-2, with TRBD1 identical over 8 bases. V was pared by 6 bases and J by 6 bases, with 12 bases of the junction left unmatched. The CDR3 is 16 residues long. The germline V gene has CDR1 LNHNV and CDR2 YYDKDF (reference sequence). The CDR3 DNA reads TGTGCCACCAGGGACACGACAGGGGAAGGTCCCGGGGAGCTGTTTTTT. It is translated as CATRDTTGEGPGELFF.

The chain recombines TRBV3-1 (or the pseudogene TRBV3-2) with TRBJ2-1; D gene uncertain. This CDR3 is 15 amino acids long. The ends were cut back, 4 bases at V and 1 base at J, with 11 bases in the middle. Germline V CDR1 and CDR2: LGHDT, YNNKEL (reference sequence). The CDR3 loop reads CASSLLAGSYNEQFF. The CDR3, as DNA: TGTGCCAGCAGCCTCCTCGCCGGTTCCTACAATGAGCAGTTCTTC.

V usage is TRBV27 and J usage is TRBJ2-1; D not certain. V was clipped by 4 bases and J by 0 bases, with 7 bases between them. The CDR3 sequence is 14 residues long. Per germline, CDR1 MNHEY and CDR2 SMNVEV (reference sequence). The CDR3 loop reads CASSSLFSYNEQFF. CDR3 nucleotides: TGTGCCAGCAGTTCCCTCTTCTCCTACAATGAGCAGTTCTTC.

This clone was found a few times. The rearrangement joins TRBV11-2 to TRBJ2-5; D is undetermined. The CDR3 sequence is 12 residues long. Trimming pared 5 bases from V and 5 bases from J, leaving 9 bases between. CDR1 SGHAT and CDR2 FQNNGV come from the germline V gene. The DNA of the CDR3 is TGTGCCAGCAGCCAAAACGCGGAGACCCAGTACTTC. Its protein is CASSQNAETQYF.

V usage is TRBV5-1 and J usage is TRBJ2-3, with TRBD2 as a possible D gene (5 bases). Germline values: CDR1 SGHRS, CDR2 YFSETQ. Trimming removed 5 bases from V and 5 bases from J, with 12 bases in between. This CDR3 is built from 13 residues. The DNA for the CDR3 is TGCGCCAGCAGGGTCCTAGAGGGAGATACGCAGTATTTT. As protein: CASRVLEGDTQYF.

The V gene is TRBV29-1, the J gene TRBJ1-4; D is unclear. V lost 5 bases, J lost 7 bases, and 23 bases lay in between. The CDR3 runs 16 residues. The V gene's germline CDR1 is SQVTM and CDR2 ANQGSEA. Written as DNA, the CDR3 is TGCAGCGTTAGGGCGGCGGGGTCCCCGGGAGGTGAAAAACTGTTTTTT. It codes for CSVRAAGSPGGEKLFF. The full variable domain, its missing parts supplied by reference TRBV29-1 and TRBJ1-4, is SAVISQKPSRDICQRGTSLTIQCQVDSQVTMMFWYRQQPGQSLTLIATANQGSEATYESGFVIDKFPISRPNLTFSTLTVSNMSPEDSSIYLCSVRAAGSPGGEKLFFGSGTQLSVL.

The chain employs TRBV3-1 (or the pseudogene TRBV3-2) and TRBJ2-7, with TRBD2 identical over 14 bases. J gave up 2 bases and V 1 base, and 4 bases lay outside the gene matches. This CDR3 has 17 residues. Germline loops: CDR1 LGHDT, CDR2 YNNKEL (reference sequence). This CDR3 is CASSQAGLAGGPYEQYF. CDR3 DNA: TGTGCCAGCAGCCAAGCAGGACTAGCGGGGGGACCCTACGAGCAGTACTTC.

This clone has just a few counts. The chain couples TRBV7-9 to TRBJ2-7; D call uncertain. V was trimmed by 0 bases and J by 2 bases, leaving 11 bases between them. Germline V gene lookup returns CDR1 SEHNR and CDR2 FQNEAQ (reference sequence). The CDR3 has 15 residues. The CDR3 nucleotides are TGTGCCAGCAGCTTAGCATTGGGTGGGCCCTACGAGCAGTACTTC. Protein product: CASSLALGGPYEQYF.

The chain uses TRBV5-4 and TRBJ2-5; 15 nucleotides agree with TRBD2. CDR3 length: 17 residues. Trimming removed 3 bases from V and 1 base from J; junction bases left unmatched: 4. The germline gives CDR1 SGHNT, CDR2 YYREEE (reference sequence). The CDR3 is CASSWGLAGGPQETQYF. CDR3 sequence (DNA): TGTGCCAGCAGCTGGGGACTAGCGGGGGGACCCCAAGAGACCCAGTACTTC.

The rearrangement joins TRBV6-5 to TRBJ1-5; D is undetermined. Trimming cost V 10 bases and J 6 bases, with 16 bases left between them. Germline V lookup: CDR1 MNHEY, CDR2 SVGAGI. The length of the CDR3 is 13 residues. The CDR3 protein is CATTTDVGQPQHF. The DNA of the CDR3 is TGTGCCACCACCACAGATGTGGGTCAGCCCCAGCATTTT.

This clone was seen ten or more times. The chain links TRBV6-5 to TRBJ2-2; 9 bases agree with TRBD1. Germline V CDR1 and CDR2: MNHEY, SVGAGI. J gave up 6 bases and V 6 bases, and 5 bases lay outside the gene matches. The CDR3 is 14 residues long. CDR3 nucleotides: TGTGCCAGCAGGGGACAGGGCTGGGCCGGGGAGCTGTTTTTT. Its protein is CASRGQGWAGELFF.

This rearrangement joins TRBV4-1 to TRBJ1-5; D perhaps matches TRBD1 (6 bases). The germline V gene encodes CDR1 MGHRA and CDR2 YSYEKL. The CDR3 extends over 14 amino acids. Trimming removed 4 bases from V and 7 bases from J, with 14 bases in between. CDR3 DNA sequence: TGCGCCAGCAGCCGCGCTCCCCAGGGGCAGCCCCAGCATTTT. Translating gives CASSRAPQGQPQHF.

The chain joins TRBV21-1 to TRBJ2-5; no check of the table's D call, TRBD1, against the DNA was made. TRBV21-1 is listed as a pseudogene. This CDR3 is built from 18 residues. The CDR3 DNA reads TGTGCCAGCAGCAAAGGACCGCCCAGACAGGGCCCCCAAGAGACCCAGTACTTC. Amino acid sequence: CASSKGPPRQGPQETQYF.

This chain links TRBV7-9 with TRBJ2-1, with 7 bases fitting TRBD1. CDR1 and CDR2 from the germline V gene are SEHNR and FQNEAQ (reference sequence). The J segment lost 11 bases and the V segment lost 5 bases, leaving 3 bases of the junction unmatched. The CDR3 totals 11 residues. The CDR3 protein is CASSQGEKQFF. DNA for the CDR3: TGTGCCAGCAGCCAGGGGGAGAAGCAGTTCTTC.

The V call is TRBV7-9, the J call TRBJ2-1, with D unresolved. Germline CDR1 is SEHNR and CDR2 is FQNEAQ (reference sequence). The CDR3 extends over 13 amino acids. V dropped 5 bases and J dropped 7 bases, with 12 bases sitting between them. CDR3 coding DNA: TGTGCCAGCAGCCCTCTAGGTGGGAATGAGCAGTTCTTC. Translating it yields CASSPLGGNEQFF.

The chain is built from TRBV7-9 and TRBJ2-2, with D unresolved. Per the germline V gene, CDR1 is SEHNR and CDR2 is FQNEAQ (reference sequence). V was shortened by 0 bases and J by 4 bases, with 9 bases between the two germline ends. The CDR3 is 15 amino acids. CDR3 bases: TGTGCCAGCAGCTTAGCGGAAGCAGGCACCGGGGAGCTGTTTTTT. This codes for CASSLAEAGTGELFF.

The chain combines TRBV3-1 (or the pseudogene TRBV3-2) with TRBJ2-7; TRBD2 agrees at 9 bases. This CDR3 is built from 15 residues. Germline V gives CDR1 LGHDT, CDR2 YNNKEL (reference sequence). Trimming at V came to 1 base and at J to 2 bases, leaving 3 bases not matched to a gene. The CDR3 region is CASSQVGLATYEQYF. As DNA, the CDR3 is TGTGCCAGCAGCCAAGTGGGACTAGCTACCTACGAGCAGTACTTC.

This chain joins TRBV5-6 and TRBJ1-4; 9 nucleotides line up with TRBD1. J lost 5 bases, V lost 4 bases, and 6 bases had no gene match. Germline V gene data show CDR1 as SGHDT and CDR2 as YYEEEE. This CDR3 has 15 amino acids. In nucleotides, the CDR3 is TGTGCCAGCAGCCTGGCGGGACAGGGCAATGAAAAACTGTTTTTT. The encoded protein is CASSLAGQGNEKLFF.

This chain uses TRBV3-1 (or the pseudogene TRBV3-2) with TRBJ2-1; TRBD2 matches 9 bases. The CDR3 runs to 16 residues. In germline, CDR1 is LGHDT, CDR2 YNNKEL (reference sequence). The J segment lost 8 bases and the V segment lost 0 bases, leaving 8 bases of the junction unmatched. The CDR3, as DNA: TGTGCCAGCAGCCAAGAAGTCGCGGGGGGGTACTATGAGCAGTTCTTC. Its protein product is CASSQEVAGGYYEQFF.